This T cell receptor beta chain was sequenced during a study of cytomegalovirus exposure and HLA in healthy donors. Notes on this clone: The antigen remains unidentified. Mismatch with germline at one junction end may stem from a read error. The same CDR3 also results from other DNA sequences found in this sample.

The CDR3 has 14 residues. Per the germline V gene, CDR1 is WSHSY and CDR2 is SAAADI. Study findings and constraints: When analyzed later, the rates of TCR association showed variation by HLA locus, with DRB1 the most and HLA-C the fewest. Cytomegalovirus-associated status was assigned to 150 or so TCR beta chains.

Primers: 60 Vbeta forward and 13 Jbeta reverse. Clones were read by immunoSEQ multiplex PCR, and TCRdb kept only the in-frame ones, dropping some. The data contain about 190,000 clones, roughly four fifths of them singletons. The V call is TRBV10-2, the J call TRBJ2-7; 7 bases map to TRBD2. The sequence derives from a woman in her 50s in good health and CMV-seropositive. Sequenced sample: PBMCs. CDR3 sequence reads: CASSYGGGGYEQYF. The DNA for the CDR3 is TGTGCCAGCAGTTACGGTGGGGGGGGATACGAGCAGTACTTC.